The 27 T cell receptor beta chains below come from one sample, sequenced in a study of cytomegalovirus exposure and HLA in healthy donors. Primers: 60 Vbeta forward and 13 Jbeta reverse. Libraries were prepared by immunoSEQ multiplex PCR; TCRdb keeps only in-frame clonotypes and omits some of them. The repertoire has around 150,000 clones, approximately 60% of them found once; the top ten carry roughly 7%. Sequencing used PBMCs. The source is a woman aged 60-75 years in good health and CMV-seropositive.

The V call is TRBV6-5, the J call TRBJ2-1; the match to TRBD1 covers 8 bases. Trimming cost V 2 bases and J 7 bases; bases outside gene matches: 7. CDR1 and CDR2 from the germline V gene are MNHEY and SVGAGI. CDR3 length equals 15 residues. The CDR3 reads CASSYGQGRRNEQFF. The CDR3 coding sequence is TGTGCCAGCAGTTACGGACAGGGACGTCGGAATGAGCAGTTCTTC.

The chain links TRBV19 to TRBJ1-2; 9 bases map to TRBD1. CDR3 length: 16 amino acids. CDR1 LNHDA and CDR2 SQIVND come from the germline V gene (reference sequence). Trimming at V came to 5 bases and at J to 0 bases, leaving 7 bases not matched to a gene. The CDR3 reads CASSGLGQGANYGYTF. For the CDR3, the DNA is TGTGCCAGTAGTGGATTGGGACAGGGCGCTAACTATGGCTACACCTTC.

A few counts support this clone. The chain carries TRBV29-1 and TRBJ1-2; no definite D call. This CDR3 comprises 14 residues. The V and J ends lost 4 bases and 4 bases respectively, with 16 bases between them. The germline gives CDR1 SQVTM, CDR2 ANQGSEA. CDR3 region: CSVVAPDLPYGYTF. The CDR3 coding sequence is TGCAGCGTTGTCGCCCCCGATCTACCCTATGGCTACACCTTC.

The rearrangement links TRBV19 to TRBJ2-7, with a weak D call TRBD2 (6 bases). From germline, CDR1 is LNHDA and CDR2 SQIVND (reference sequence). The CDR3 loop spans 16 amino acids. V dropped 1 base and J dropped 3 bases, with 16 bases sitting between them. The CDR3 coding sequence is TGTGCCAGTAGTATAGGAGGACTACCGGGTGACTACGAGCAGTACTTC. Translation gives CASSIGGLPGDYEQYF.

CDR3 amino acids: CATSRDRAGNTIYF. In DNA, the CDR3 is TGTGCCACCAGCAGAGACAGGGCTGGAAACACCATATATTTT. The chain combines TRBV15 with TRBJ1-3; maybe TRBD1 (5 bases). With 0 bases removed from V and 2 bases from J, the gap between germline ends came to 5 bases. The CDR3 is made up of 14 amino acids. The germline V gene has CDR1 LNHNV and CDR2 YYDKDF (reference sequence).

As for this clone: Germline is not matched at one junction end, which may reflect a read error. The chain joins TRBV4-3 to TRBJ2-7, with D possibly matching TRBD2 (5 bases). This CDR3 spans 15 amino acids. Germline V CDR1 and CDR2: LGHNA, YSLEER. The CDR3 DNA reads as TGCGCCAGCAGCAAAGATTCGGGGAGTCCCTACGAGCAGTACTTC. Residues: CASSKDSGSPYEQYF.

The rearrangement joins TRBV28 to TRBJ1-2; 10 positions match TRBD1. CDR1 and CDR2 (germline): MDHEN, SYDVKM. CDR3 length equals 15 residues. After removal of 5 bases from V and 2 bases from J, the junction contained 5 bases not matched to a gene. CDR3 in amino acids: CASSLPGQGNYGYTF. CDR3 DNA: TGTGCCAGCAGTCTCCCGGGACAGGGGAACTATGGCTACACCTTC.

The CDR3 nucleotides read TGTGCCAGCAGGTTAGGGGGGACTAGGTACAATGAGCAGTTCTTC. It specifies CASRLGGTRYNEQFF. The genes are TRBV6-6 and TRBJ2-1; TRBD2 matches at 8 bases. This CDR3 is 15 amino acids long. Germline V gene sequence: CDR1 MNHNY, CDR2 SVGAGI (reference sequence). V shed 6 bases and J 4 bases; nucleotides not matched to a gene: 8.

This chain uses TRBV28 with TRBJ1-2; D is ambiguous. V gave up 5 bases and J gave up 6 bases, with 25 bases separating them. Germline V gives CDR1 MDHEN, CDR2 SYDVKM. This CDR3 has 17 residues. Here the CDR3 reads CASSDSNPAVIRDGYTF. CDR3 nucleotide sequence: TGTGCCAGCAGTGATTCGAACCCAGCCGTTATCCGGGATGGCTACACCTTC.

This clone was detected a few times. This chain uses TRBV7-8 with TRBJ1-1, with D possibly TRBD1 on 6 matching bases. Between the trimmed V and J ends, which lost 5 bases and 6 bases, there was a span of 25 bases. The CDR3 runs to 17 residues. CDR1 SGHVS and CDR2 FQNEAQ come from the germline V gene. The CDR3 is CASSPRKGERGESEAFF. CDR3 sequence (DNA): TGTGCCAGCAGCCCCAGGAAGGGGGAGAGGGGAGAGTCTGAAGCTTTCTTT.

This chain joins TRBV6-1 and TRBJ1-3, with 8 bases aligning to TRBD1. CDR3 length equals 16 residues. J gave up 4 bases and V 4 bases, and 9 bases lay outside the gene matches. CDR1 MNHNS and CDR2 SASEGT come from the germline V gene. The CDR3 DNA follows: TGTGCCAGCAGTGTACCATACAGGGGGGGAGGAAACACCATATATTTT. It encodes CASSVPYRGGGNTIYF.

The J gene is TRBJ2-3, the V gene TRBV13, with 8 bases fitting TRBD2. Germline V gives CDR1 PRHDT, CDR2 FYEKMQ (reference sequence). The CDR3 is made up of 19 amino acids. Germline trimming cut 5 bases from V and 0 bases from J; bases unmatched to any gene: 16. The CDR3 region is CASSPGGGRDTPSTDTQYF. The CDR3, as DNA: TGTGCCAGCAGCCCCGGGGGGGGCCGGGACACACCAAGCACAGATACGCAGTATTTT. The variable domain in full, with the rest retrieved from reference TRBV13 and TRBJ2-3, is AAGVIQSPRHLIKEKRETATLKCYPIPRHDTVYWYQQGPGQDPQFLISFYEKMQSDKGSIPDRFSAQQFSDYHSELNMSSLELGDSALYFCASSPGGGRDTPSTDTQYFGPGTRLTVL.

The rearrangement links TRBV28 to TRBJ1-4; no firm D call. V lost 10 bases and J 5 bases, leaving 8 bases between the germline ends. The CDR3 is made up of 11 amino acids. Germline V CDR1 and CDR2: MDHEN, SYDVKM. The CDR3 sequence: CATRLNEKLFF. CDR3 nucleotides: TGTGCCACCAGACTAAATGAAAAACTGTTTTTT.

This rearrangement joins TRBV11-2 to TRBJ1-4, with 10 bases fitting TRBD1. Germline values: CDR1 SGHAT, CDR2 FQNNGV. The CDR3 loop spans 16 amino acids. J was trimmed by 4 bases and V by 9 bases; bases with no gene match: 11. The CDR3 region has the DNA TGTGCCAGTAGCCCCAGGACAGGGGGTGTTAATGAAAAACTGTTTTTT. Amino acids: CASSPRTGGVNEKLFF.

The chain joins TRBV28 to TRBJ2-7, with 11 bases identical to TRBD2. CDR1 is MDHEN, CDR2 SYDVKM, per germline. The V and J ends lost 10 bases and 5 bases, in that order; junction bases with no gene match: 13. The CDR3 is 15 amino acids. CDR3 DNA: TGTGCCATAAGCACTTATAGCGGGAGGGCCCACGAGCAGTACTTC. This codes for CAISTYSGRAHEQYF.

This clone was picked up a small number of times. This chain uses TRBV5-6 with TRBJ2-5; TRBD1 aligns across 8 bases. This CDR3 is 16 amino acids long. Germline V gene lookup returns CDR1 SGHDT and CDR2 YYEEEE. The junction had 9 bases not matched to a gene; V was cut back by 3 bases and J by 2 bases. The CDR3 region is CASSYAGTGVQETQYF. CDR3 sequence (DNA): TGTGCCAGCAGCTACGCCGGGACAGGAGTACAAGAGACCCAGTACTTC.

V usage is TRBV5-1 and J usage is TRBJ2-1; the match to TRBD2 covers 10 bases. The CDR3 runs to 15 residues. The ends lost 4 bases at V and 3 bases at J; junction bases unmatched: 4. CDR1 and CDR2 from the germline V gene are SGHRS and YFSETQ. CDR3 sequence (DNA): TGCGCCAGCAGCGCGTTAGCGGGAGGCTACAATGAGCAGTTCTTC. Protein product: CASSALAGGYNEQFF.

This clone was observed a handful of times. This rearrangement joins TRBV7-2 to TRBJ1-2, with a possible D match to TRBD1 (6 bases). CDR3 length equals 15 residues. V lost 0 bases and J lost 7, with 15 bases in between. Germline V gives CDR1 SGHTA, CDR2 FQGNSA. The CDR3 protein is CASSLAGQGTGGYTF. The CDR3 DNA reads TGTGCCAGCAGCTTAGCAGGGCAGGGGACGGGTGGCTACACCTTC.

The V gene is TRBV7-9, the J gene TRBJ2-3, with 8 bases aligning to TRBD2. In germline, CDR1 is SEHNR, CDR2 FQNEAQ (reference sequence). CDR3 length: 14 amino acids. The ends lost 7 bases at V and 1 base at J; junction bases unmatched: 4. The CDR3 protein is CASTAGGGTDTQYF. The DNA of the CDR3 is TGTGCCAGCACCGCGGGGGGAGGCACAGATACGCAGTATTTT.

V and J are TRBV18 and TRBJ2-1; maybe TRBD2 (5 bases). From germline, CDR1 is KGHSH and CDR2 LQKENI. V was shortened by 2 bases and J by 3 bases, with 11 bases between the two germline ends. The CDR3 is 15 residues long. CDR3: CASSPFSGNYNEQFF. The DNA of the CDR3 is TGTGCCAGCTCACCATTCAGCGGAAACTACAATGAGCAGTTCTTC.

The chain links TRBV27 to TRBJ1-5; 8 nucleotides agree with TRBD1. The CDR3 has 16 residues. After removal of 6 bases from V and 5 bases from J, the junction contained 12 bases not matched to a gene. The V gene's germline CDR1 is MNHEY and CDR2 SMNVEV (reference sequence). The CDR3 reads CASRGVGSGGYQPQHF. For the CDR3, the DNA is TGTGCCAGCAGGGGGGTCGGGTCAGGGGGCTATCAGCCCCAGCATTTT.

This clone was found once. This chain joins TRBV2 and TRBJ2-3; 8 positions match TRBD1. Germline CDR1 and CDR2: SNHLY and FYNNEI. V shed 8 bases and J 0 bases; nucleotides not matched to a gene: 4. CDR3 length equals 14 residues. The CDR3 bases are TGTGCCAGCTCCCGACAGGGGAGCACAGATACGCAGTATTTT. It translates to CASSRQGSTDTQYF. Together with reference TRBV2 and TRBJ2-3, the CDR3 gives the full variable domain: EPEVTQTPSHQVTQMGQEVILRCVPISNHLYFYWYRQILGQKVEFLVSFYNNEISEKSEIFDDQFSVERPDGSNFTLKIRSTKLEDSAMYFCASSRQGSTDTQYFGPGTRLTVL.

J is TRBJ2-7 and V is TRBV7-2, with 9 bases that match TRBD2. The CDR3 covers 15 residues. Germline V gives CDR1 SGHTA, CDR2 FQGNSA. V was pared by 3 bases and J by 2 bases, with 5 bases of the junction left unmatched. The DNA of the CDR3 is TGTGCCAGCAGCTTTAGCGGGAGCAATCCCTACGAGCAGTACTTC. This gives the protein CASSFSGSNPYEQYF.

The chain has TRBV6-1 and TRBJ1-2, with unresolved D. Trimming removed 2 bases from V and 4 bases from J, with 11 bases in between. The germline V gene has CDR1 MNHNS and CDR2 SASEGT. The CDR3 runs 14 residues. The chain's CDR3 is CASSEYNRFYGYTF. CDR3 DNA sequence: TGTGCCAGCAGTGAATACAACAGATTCTATGGCTACACCTTC.

This clone was seen a handful of times. The chain joins TRBV9 to TRBJ2-3; TRBD2 agrees at 7 bases. From germline, CDR1 is SGDLS and CDR2 YYNGEE. CDR3 length equals 17 residues. Trimming removed 4 bases from V and 2 bases from J; junction bases left unmatched: 13. CDR3 DNA sequence: TGTGCCAGCAGCCCCCCTGGGGGACGGGAGGACACAGATACGCAGTATTTT. It translates to CASSPPGGREDTDTQYF.

The table lists this clone with a few counts. V and J are TRBV20-1 and TRBJ1-2; weak D call: TRBD1 (5 bases). Per the germline V gene, CDR1 is DFQATT and CDR2 is SNEGSKA (reference sequence). The CDR3 consists of 11 residues. V shed 6 bases and J shed 7 bases, with 12 bases lying between them. CDR3 residues: CSAQTDLGYTF. In DNA form, the CDR3 reads TGCAGTGCGCAGACAGATCTTGGCTACACCTTC.

The V call is TRBV30, the J call TRBJ2-2, with D possibly TRBD2 on 6 matching bases. The germline V and J ends were trimmed by 0 bases and 4 bases, with 15 bases remaining between them. The length of the CDR3 is 16 residues. Germline values: CDR1 GTSNPN, CDR2 SVGIG (reference sequence). CDR3 protein: CAWSVEAGWGTGELFF. CDR3 bases: TGTGCCTGGAGTGTAGAGGCGGGATGGGGCACCGGGGAGCTGTTTTTT.